This entry is about one T cell receptor (beta chain). As yet, its antigen is unknown. This entry comes from a study of cytomegalovirus exposure and HLA in healthy donors. Whole-study results and caveats: In vitro, three CMV-associated chains proved specific for CMV antigens. Being indistinguishable, some V segments were excluded, TRBV6-2 and TRBV6-3 among them.

The study ran its PCR with 60 Vbeta and 13 Jbeta primers. In the authors' workflow: An analysis that came later counted tens of millions of unique TCR beta chains, roughly 11 million shared. TCRdb's table, derived via immunoSEQ multiplex PCR, lists solely in-frame clones and lacks some. That table is the source of V, J and clone size, and D and trimming were worked out from the DNA. This repertoire shows around 150,000 clones, 60% to 80% found once; its top ten account for roughly 14%. V lost 6 bases and J 1 base, leaving 9 bases between the germline ends. This CDR3 comprises 13 residues. Germline CDR1 MNHEY, CDR2 SVGAGI.

This sequence was found in a woman aged 40 to 50 in good health and CMV-seronegative. The J gene is TRBJ2-5, the V gene TRBV6-5; D may be TRBD1 (6 bases). Source material: PBMCs. The CDR3 sequence: CASRPGAQETQYF. The CDR3 bases are TGTGCCAGCAGACCAGGGGCCCAAGAGACCCAGTACTTC.